What follows are 5 T cell receptor beta chains derived from one specimen sequenced in a study of control samples from healthy donors and cancer patients. Produced via immunoSEQ multiplex PCR; TCRdb's table is partial and in-frame only. The top ten clones hold around 8.9% of a sample with some 120,000 clones, around 93% of them seen once. Sample: blood. Receptors originate from a man between 18 and 29 years old in good health.

The chain employs TRBV12-2 and TRBJ1-2; the D call TRBD1 from the table was never checked on the DNA. TRBV12-2 is deemed a pseudogene. The CDR3 is 14 amino acids. The CDR3 nucleotides are TGTGCAAGTCGTTTCCGGGACAGGGTCTATGGCTACACCTTC. It encodes CASRFRDRVYGYTF.

For this clone: In the same sample, other DNA sequences code for this CDR3. The chain combines TRBV5-1 with TRBJ2-2; unclear D gene. Germline-derived CDR1 and CDR2 are SGHRS and YFSETQ. Between the trimmed V and J ends, which lost 0 bases and 5 bases, there was a span of 8 bases. This CDR3 has 14 amino acids. This chain's CDR3 is CASSLVGGTGELFF. The CDR3 DNA reads as TGCGCCAGCAGCTTGGTAGGTGGGACCGGGGAGCTGTTTTTT.

The V call is TRBV19, the J call TRBJ1-1; possible D gene TRBD1, 6 bases. CDR3 size: 13 residues. Trimming stripped 3 bases from V and 8 bases from J, with 13 bases between. Germline V lookup: CDR1 LNHDA, CDR2 SQIVND (reference sequence). CDR3 bases: TGTGCCAGTAGTATTAGTCGGCAGGGGGAAGCTTTCTTT. Its translation: CASSISRQGEAFF.

This chain uses TRBV11-3 with TRBJ2-2; a weak D match, TRBD1 (6 bases). The CDR3 has 18 amino acids. The germline V and J ends were trimmed by 5 bases and 2 bases, with 21 bases remaining between them. Germline V CDR1 and CDR2: SGHNT, YENEEA. The CDR3 sequence is CASSPRTMGTFNTGELFF. CDR3 sequence (DNA): TGTGCCAGCAGCCCTCGAACGATGGGGACATTTAACACCGGGGAGCTGTTTTTT. The full variable domain, with the rest looked up from reference TRBV11-3 and TRBJ2-2, is EAGVVQSPRYKIIEKKQPVAFWCNPISGHNTLYWYLQNLGQGPELLIRYENEEAVDDSQLPKDRFSAERLKGVDSTLKIQPAELGDSAVYLCASSPRTMGTFNTGELFFGEGSRLTVL.

This chain uses TRBV4-1 with TRBJ2-3; 7 bases match TRBD1. From germline, CDR1 is MGHRA and CDR2 YSYEKL. CDR3 length: 18 amino acids. Trimming cost V 0 bases and J 4 bases; bases outside gene matches: 13. CDR3 nucleotides: TGCGCCAGCAGCCAAGATTACGAGGGGGCGGCTGGTTCAGATACGCAGTATTTT. Translating gives CASSQDYEGAAGSDTQYF.